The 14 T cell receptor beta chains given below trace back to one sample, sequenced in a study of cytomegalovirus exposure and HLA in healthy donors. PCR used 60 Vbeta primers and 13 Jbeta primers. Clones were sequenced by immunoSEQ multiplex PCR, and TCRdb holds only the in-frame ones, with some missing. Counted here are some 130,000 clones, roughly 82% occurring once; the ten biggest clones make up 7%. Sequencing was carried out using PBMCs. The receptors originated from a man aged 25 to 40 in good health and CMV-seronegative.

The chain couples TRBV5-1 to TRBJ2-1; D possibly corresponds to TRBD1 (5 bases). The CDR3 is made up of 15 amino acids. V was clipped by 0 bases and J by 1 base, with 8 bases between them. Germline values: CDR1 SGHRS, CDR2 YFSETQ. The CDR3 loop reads CASSLDRQSYNEQFF. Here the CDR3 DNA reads TGCGCCAGCAGCTTGGACAGGCAATCCTACAATGAGCAGTTCTTC.

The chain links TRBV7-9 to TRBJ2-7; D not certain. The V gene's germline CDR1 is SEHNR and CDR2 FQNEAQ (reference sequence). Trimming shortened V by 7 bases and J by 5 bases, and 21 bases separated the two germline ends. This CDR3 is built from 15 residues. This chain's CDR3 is CASNPTHKQDNEQYF. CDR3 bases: TGTGCCAGCAATCCCACACACAAGCAGGATAACGAGCAGTACTTC.

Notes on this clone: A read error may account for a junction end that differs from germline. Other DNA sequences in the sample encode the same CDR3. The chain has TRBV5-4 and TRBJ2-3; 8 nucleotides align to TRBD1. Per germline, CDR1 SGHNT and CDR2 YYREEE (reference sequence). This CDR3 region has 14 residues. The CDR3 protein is CASSLAGGTDTQYF. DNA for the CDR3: TGTGCCAGCAGCTTGGCAGGGGGCACCGATACGCAGTATTTT.

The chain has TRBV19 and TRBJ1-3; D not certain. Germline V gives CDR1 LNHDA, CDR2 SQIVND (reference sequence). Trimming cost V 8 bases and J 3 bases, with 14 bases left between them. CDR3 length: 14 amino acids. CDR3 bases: TGTGCCAGTTATCCGGCCGGGGTTGGAAACACCATATATTTT. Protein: CASYPAGVGNTIYF.

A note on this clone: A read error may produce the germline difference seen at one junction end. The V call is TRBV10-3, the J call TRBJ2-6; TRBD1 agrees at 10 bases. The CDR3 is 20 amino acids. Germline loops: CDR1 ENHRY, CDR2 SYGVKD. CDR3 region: CAISESRDRGGSSGANGLTF. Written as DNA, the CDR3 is TGTGCCATCAGTGAGTCCCGGGACAGGGGCGGATCTTCTGGGGCCAACGGCCTGACTTTC.

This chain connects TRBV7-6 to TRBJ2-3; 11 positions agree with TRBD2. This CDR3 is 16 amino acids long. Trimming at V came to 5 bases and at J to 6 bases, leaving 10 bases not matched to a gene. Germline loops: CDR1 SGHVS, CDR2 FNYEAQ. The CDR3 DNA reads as TGTGCCAGCAGCCTCACTAGCGGGGGCCGGGGGGATACGCAGTATTTT. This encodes CASSLTSGGRGDTQYF.

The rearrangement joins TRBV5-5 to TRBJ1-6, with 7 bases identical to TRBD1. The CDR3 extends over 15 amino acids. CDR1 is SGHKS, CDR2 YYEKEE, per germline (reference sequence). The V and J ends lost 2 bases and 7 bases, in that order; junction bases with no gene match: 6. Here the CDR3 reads CASSLTSGGNSPLHF. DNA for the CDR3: TGTGCCAGCAGCTTAACCTCAGGGGGGAATTCACCCCTCCACTTT.

CDR3 protein: CASSLEWANYGYTF. The CDR3 coding sequence is TGCGCCAGCAGCCTAGAGTGGGCTAACTATGGCTACACCTTC. The genes are TRBV5-1 and TRBJ1-2; no clear D gene. CDR1 SGHRS and CDR2 YFSETQ come from the germline V gene. The CDR3 is made up of 14 amino acids. V was pared by 4 bases and J by 0 bases, with 10 bases between.

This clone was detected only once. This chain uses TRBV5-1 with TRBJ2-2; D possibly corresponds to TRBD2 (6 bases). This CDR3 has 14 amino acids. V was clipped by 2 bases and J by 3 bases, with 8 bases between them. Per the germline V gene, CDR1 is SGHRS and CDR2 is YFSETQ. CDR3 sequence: CASSLGGDTGELFF. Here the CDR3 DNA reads TGCGCCAGCAGCTTAGGAGGGGACACCGGGGAGCTGTTTTTT.

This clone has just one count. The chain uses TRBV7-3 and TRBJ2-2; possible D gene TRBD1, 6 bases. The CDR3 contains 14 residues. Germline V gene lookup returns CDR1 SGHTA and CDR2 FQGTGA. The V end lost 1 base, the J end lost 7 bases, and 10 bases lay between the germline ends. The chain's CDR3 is CASSLNREYGELFF. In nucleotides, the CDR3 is TGTGCCAGCAGCTTAAACAGGGAATACGGGGAGCTGTTTTTT. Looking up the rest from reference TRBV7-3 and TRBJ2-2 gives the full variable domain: GAGVSQTPSNKVTEKGKYVELRCDPISGHTALYWYRQSLGQGPEFLIYFQGTGAADDSGLPNDRFFAVRPEGSVSTLKIQRTERGDSAVYLCASSLNREYGELFFGEGSRLTVL.

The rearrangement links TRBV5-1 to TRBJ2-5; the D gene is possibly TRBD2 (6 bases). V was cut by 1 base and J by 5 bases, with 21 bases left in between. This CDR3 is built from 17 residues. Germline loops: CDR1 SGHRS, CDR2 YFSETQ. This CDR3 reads CASSLLPRLGGGETQYF. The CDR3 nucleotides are TGCGCCAGCAGCTTGTTGCCCCGGCTAGGTGGAGGGGAGACCCAGTACTTC.

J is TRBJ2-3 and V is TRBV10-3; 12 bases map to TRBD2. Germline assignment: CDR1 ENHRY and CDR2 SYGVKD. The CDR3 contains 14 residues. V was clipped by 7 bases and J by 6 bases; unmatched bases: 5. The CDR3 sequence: CAINPGLAGDTQYF. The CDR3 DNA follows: TGTGCCATCAACCCGGGACTAGCGGGTGATACGCAGTATTTT.

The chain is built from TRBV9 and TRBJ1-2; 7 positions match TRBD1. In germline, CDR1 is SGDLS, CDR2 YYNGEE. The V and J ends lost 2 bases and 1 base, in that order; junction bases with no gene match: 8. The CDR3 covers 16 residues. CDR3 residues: CASSVDQGVGNYGYTF. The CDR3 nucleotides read TGTGCCAGCAGCGTTGACCAGGGGGTGGGTAACTATGGCTACACCTTC.

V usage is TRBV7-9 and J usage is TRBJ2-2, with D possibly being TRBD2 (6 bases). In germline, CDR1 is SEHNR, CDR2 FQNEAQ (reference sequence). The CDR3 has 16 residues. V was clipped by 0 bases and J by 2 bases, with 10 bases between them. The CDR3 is CASSLALASNTGELFF. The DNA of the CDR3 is TGTGCCAGCAGCTTAGCCCTAGCGAGTAACACCGGGGAGCTGTTTTTT.